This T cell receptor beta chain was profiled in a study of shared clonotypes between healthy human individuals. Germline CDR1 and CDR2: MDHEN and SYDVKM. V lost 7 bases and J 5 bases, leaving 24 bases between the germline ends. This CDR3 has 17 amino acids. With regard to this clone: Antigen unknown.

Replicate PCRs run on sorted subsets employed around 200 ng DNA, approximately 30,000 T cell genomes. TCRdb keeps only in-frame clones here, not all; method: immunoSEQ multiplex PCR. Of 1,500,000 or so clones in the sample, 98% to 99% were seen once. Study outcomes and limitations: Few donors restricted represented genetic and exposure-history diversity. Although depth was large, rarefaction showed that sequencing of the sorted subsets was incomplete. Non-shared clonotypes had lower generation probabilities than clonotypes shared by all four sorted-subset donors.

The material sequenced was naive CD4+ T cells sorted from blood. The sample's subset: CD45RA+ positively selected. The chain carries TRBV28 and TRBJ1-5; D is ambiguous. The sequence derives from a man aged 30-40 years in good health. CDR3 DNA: TGTGCCAGCAACCATGATGTAGGAGCCCGGCGCGATCAGCCCCAGCATTTT. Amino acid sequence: CASNHDVGARRDQPQHF.